A selection of T cell receptor beta chains follows, all from one sample in a study of blood T cell repertoires in COVID-19. This table comes from immunoSEQ multiplex PCR, and its TCRdb copy is limited to in-frame clones, with some not included. Of fewer than 500,000 clones in the sample, roughly 85% were seen once. The sample was peripheral blood. The receptors stem from a woman in her 30s with active or convalescent COVID-19. The CDR3 runs from the conserved cysteine through the conserved F or W. The D gene is left open where the match is weak. Some rows mark clone size as missing; the rest say once, few, many or name a class of expanded clone.

TRBV5-6	.	TRBD1	TRBJ2-7	TGTGCCAGCAGCTTTATGGGACAGGGCTCCTACGAGCAGTACTTC	CASSFMGQGSYEQYF
TRBV3-1/TRBV3-2	.	TRBD2	TRBJ2-2	TGTGCCAGCAGCCCAATTCTAGCGGGAGCGAACACCGGGGAGCTGTTTTTT	CASSPILAGANTGELFF
TRBV5-1	.	TRBD2	TRBJ2-1	TGCGCCAGCAGCCTACGCGCGGGAGCGGTCAACAATGAGCAGTTCTTC	CASSLRAGAVNNEQFF
TRBV9	.	.	TRBJ1-1	TGTGCCAGCAGCGTAGAGTCTGGGGCGGCTGAAGCTTTCTTT	CASSVESGAAEAFF
TRBV7-2	.	TRBD1	TRBJ1-2	TGTGCCAGCAGCCCTCGGACAGGGGTCGGCTACACCTTC	CASSPRTGVGYTF
TRBV13	.	TRBD1	TRBJ1-2	TGTGCCAGCAGCCGGGGACAGGGCAACTATGGCTACACCTTC	CASSRGQGNYGYTF
TRBV6-1	once	.	TRBJ2-7	TGTGCCAGCAGTGAATTTGGCGGGGATATCTACGAGCAGTACTTC	CASSEFGGDIYEQYF
TRBV20-1	few	.	TRBJ1-5	TGCAGTGCTAGTGAGTCGAATCAGCCCCAGCATTTT	CSASESNQPQHF
TRBV5-4	.	TRBD1	TRBJ1-1	TGTGCCAGCAGCCCGGGACAGGGGGTCCTTTCCCTTGAAGCTTTCTTT	CASSPGQGVLSLEAFF
TRBV11-2	.	.	TRBJ2-7	TGTGCCAGCAGCTTAGGCGGGGTATCGATCTACGAGCAGTACTTC	CASSLGGVSIYEQYF
TRBV6-5	.	.	TRBJ1-1	TGTGCCAGCAGCACGGGGGGCACTGAAGCTTTCTTT	CASSTGGTEAFF
TRBV12-3/TRBV12-4	.	.	TRBJ1-2	TGTGCCAGCAGTTTAGACAGGAACTATGGCTACACCTTC	CASSLDRNYGYTF
TRBV5-1	.	TRBD1	TRBJ1-5	TGCGCCAGCAGCGACAGGGGACCCCAAAAAGGGAATCAGCCCCAGCATTTT	CASSDRGPQKGNQPQHF
TRBV7-7	.	TRBD1	TRBJ1-1	TGTGCCAGCAGCCGTGGACAGGGGCTTGAAGCTTTCTTT	CASSRGQGLEAFF
TRBV7-2	.	TRBD2	TRBJ2-5	TGTGCCAGCAGCTTGGGCGGGGGGGCCCTTGAGACCCAGTACTTC	CASSLGGGALETQYF
TRBV9	few	.	TRBJ1-2	TGTGCCAGCAGCGTAGGGGCTGCTTCCAACTATGGCTACACCTTC	CASSVGAASNYGYTF
TRBV6-5	.	TRBD1	TRBJ1-2	TGTGCCAGCGGGACAGGGACTAACTATGGCTACACCTTC	CASGTGTNYGYTF
TRBV3-1/TRBV3-2	.	.	TRBJ1-4	TGTGCCAGCAGGAACTCAGGGACAACTAATGAAAAACTGTTTTTT	CASRNSGTTNEKLFF
TRBV10-3	.	.	TRBJ1-2	TGTGCCATCAAGAAAAATACAGGGTTTAGTGGCTACACCTTC	CAIKKNTGFSGYTF
TRBV6-4	.	.	TRBJ2-3	TGTGCCAGCAGTTCCTTCCTATCATCCGCAGATACGCAGTATTTT	CASSSFLSSADTQYF
TRBV20-1	.	.	TRBJ1-1	TGCAGGGTCGGGGACACTGAAGCTTTCTTT	CRVGDTEAFF
TRBV6-5	.	.	TRBJ1-3	TGTGCCAGCAGGACTAAAAACCCTGGAAACACCATATATTTT	CASRTKNPGNTIYF
TRBV2	few	.	TRBJ1-1	TGTGCCAGCAGTGCAGGAAAATATACTGAAGCTTTCTTT	CASSAGKYTEAFF
TRBV2	.	.	TRBJ2-7	TGTGCCAGCAGTGAAGGGACAGTAATTTTTTACGAGCAGTACTTC	CASSEGTVIFYEQYF
TRBV19	.	.	TRBJ2-7	TGTGCCAGTAGTATACAGGATTTCTACGAGCAGTACTTC	CASSIQDFYEQYF
TRBV2	few	TRBD1	TRBJ1-4	TGTGCCAGCAGTCAGGGACAGCGGGAAAAACTGTTTTTT	CASSQGQREKLFF
TRBV7-2	.	.	TRBJ2-1	TGTGCCAGCAGCTTTTATAGAAACCACAATGAGCAGTTCTTC	CASSFYRNHNEQFF
TRBV5-8	.	.	TRBJ1-5	TGTGCCAGCAGCTGGGGACTGTATCAGCCCCAGCATTTT	CASSWGLYQPQHF
TRBV18	.	TRBD1	TRBJ2-1	TGTGCCAGCTCACCACAGGGGACAGGGATATATGAGCAGTTCTTC	CASSPQGTGIYEQFF
TRBV6-1	.	.	TRBJ1-5	TGTGCCAGCAGTGAACCAGGGGTCAATCAGCCCCAGCATTTT	CASSEPGVNQPQHF
TRBV7-8	.	.	TRBJ1-2	TGTGCCAGCACCACGCCCGGGGTTGGGGACTACACCTTC	CASTTPGVGDYTF
TRBV19	.	.	TRBJ1-1	TGTGCCAGTAGTATAAGAAAGGCAGGGCGGAACACTGAAGCTTTCTTT	CASSIRKAGRNTEAFF
TRBV19	.	TRBD1	TRBJ2-1	TGTGCCAGCGGGGAAACAGGGGGAAGAAACAATGAGCAGTTCTTC	CASGETGGRNNEQFF
TRBV29-1	.	.	TRBJ2-1	TGCAGCGTTGTAGGGGACAATGAGCAGTTCTTC	CSVVGDNEQFF
TRBV29-1	.	.	TRBJ1-3	TGCAGCGTTGTAACCGGGACTCAGAGCTCTGGAAACACCATATATTTT	CSVVTGTQSSGNTIYF
TRBV7-2	.	TRBD1	TRBJ2-5	TGTGCCAGCAGTAGACGGACAGGGGAGACCCAGTACTTC	CASSRRTGETQYF
TRBV5-6	few	TRBD1	TRBJ2-1	TGTGCCAGCAGCCTCCGGGACAGGGTTACCTACAATGAGCAGTTCTTC	CASSLRDRVTYNEQFF
TRBV19	.	TRBD1	TRBJ1-2	TGTGCCAGTAGTATGGGATCGGGACAGAGCTATGGCTACACCTTC	CASSMGSGQSYGYTF
TRBV6-5	.	TRBD1	TRBJ2-2	TGTGCCAGCAGTACAGGGGTTTCGAACACCGGGGAGCTGTTTTTT	CASSTGVSNTGELFF
TRBV11-2	.	.	TRBJ2-7	TGTGCCAGCAGCTTCGCAGGACAGAGCTACGAGCAGTACTTC	CASSFAGQSYEQYF
TRBV23-1	.	.	TRBJ2-7	TGCGCCAGCAGTCAATTGAGGGAGGACGGTCGAAGCTCCTACGAGCAGTACTTC	CASSQLREDGRSSYEQYF
TRBV6-1	.	TRBD1	TRBJ2-7	TGTGCCAGCAGTGAAGCTCCCGGACAGGCGTACGAGCAGTACTTC	CASSEAPGQAYEQYF
TRBV11-2	.	.	TRBJ1-2	TGTGCCAGCAGCGCATGGGGCGAGAGATATGGCTACACCTTC	CASSAWGERYGYTF